In its sample, the clone carrying this TCR beta chain was seen once. Antigen: not known. This specimen belongs to a study of Siglec-9 on CD8 T cells in melanoma. The method was immunoSEQ multiplex PCR; TCRdb's version includes in-frame clones alone and lacks a portion of them. This table holds over 30,000 clones, 80% to 85% found once. General study points: In melanoma tumors, a Siglec-9-marked effector memory CD8+ subset reportedly appeared to accumulate.

This CDR3 comprises 14 residues. CDR1 and CDR2 from the germline V gene are MRHNA and SNTAGT. V shed 0 bases and J shed 7 bases, with 10 bases lying between them. The V call is TRBV6-4, the J call TRBJ2-1, with D perhaps matching TRBD2 (7 bases). Sequenced input: Siglec-9- CD8+ T cells sorted from blood. The clonotype originates from a human donor in good health. DNA for the CDR3: TGTGCCAGCAGTGACTCTAGGGGGGGGAATGAGCAGTTCTTC. Protein product: CASSDSRGGNEQFF.